A selection of T cell receptor beta chains follows, all from one sample in a study of cytomegalovirus exposure and HLA in healthy donors. TCRdb's copy holds only in-frame clones and misses some; the assay was immunoSEQ multiplex PCR. The repertoire holds about 72,000 clones, with roughly four fifths as singletons. Material: PBMCs. The receptor source for this set is a man aged 18 to 30 in good health and CMV-seronegative. Both conserved end residues are part of each CDR3. Fields, in order: clone size, J gene, V gene, D gene, CDR3 DNA, CDR3 protein. A D gene is named only where the DNA matches it firmly. Clone size is stated in some rows and not others, as once, few, many or a class when expanded.

>few|TRBJ1-1|TRBV4-3|-
TGCGCCAGCAGCCAATGGCGGGGCGCTGCCGCTGAAGCTTTCTTT
CASSQWRGAAAEAFF
>-|TRBJ2-4|TRBV27|-
TGTGCCAGCAGTCCGGCAGGGGGGTCTTGGGAGAACATTCAGTACTTC
CASSPAGGSWENIQYF
>-|TRBJ1-3|TRBV5-1|-
TGCGCCAGCAGCTCATCGACGGGCTCTGGAAACACCATATATTTT
CASSSSTGSGNTIYF
>few|TRBJ1-1|TRBV29-1|-
TGCAGCGTGGCCTCGAGGCTGAACACTGAAGCTTTCTTT
CSVASRLNTEAFF
>-|TRBJ1-5|TRBV7-6|TRBD1
TGTGCCAGCAGCCCACGCCCGACAGGGGGCAATCAGCCCCAGCATTTT
CASSPRPTGGNQPQHF
>-|TRBJ1-2|TRBV19|TRBD1
TGTGCCAGTAGTACTCGGACAGGAGTGCGCTATGGCTACACCTTC
CASSTRTGVRYGYTF
>-|TRBJ1-5|TRBV4-2|-
TGTGCCAGCAGCTTGCAAGGGGCTGGTAGCAATCAGCCCCAGCATTTT
CASSLQGAGSNQPQHF
>-|TRBJ1-6|TRBV9|TRBD1
TGTGCCAGCAGCGTACTTTCACAGGGGAGTAATTCACCCCTCCACTTT
CASSVLSQGSNSPLHF
>-|TRBJ1-2|TRBV5-1|-
TGCGCCAGCAGCCCCTCTGGCGGCCCCCTCTATGGCTACACCTTC
CASSPSGGPLYGYTF
>few|TRBJ1-6|TRBV30|TRBD1
TGTGCCCGAGGGACAGACAATTCACCCCTCCACTTT
CARGTDNSPLHF
>-|TRBJ2-7|TRBV25-1|-
TGTGCCAGCAGTGATATTGTACAGGGTTACGAGCAGTACTTC
CASSDIVQGYEQYF
>-|TRBJ1-1|TRBV18|-
TGTGCCAGCTCACCGTCGTCGGACACTAACACTGAAGCTTTCTTT
CASSPSSDTNTEAFF
>-|TRBJ1-2|TRBV30|TRBD1
TGTGCCTGGAGTGTACCGGACAGGGGGAGTGGGCGCTACACCTTC
CAWSVPDRGSGRYTF
>-|TRBJ1-5|TRBV6-5|TRBD1
TGTGCCAGCACGGGACAGGGGCTAGGCAATCAGCCCCAGCATTTT
CASTGQGLGNQPQHF
>-|TRBJ2-2|TRBV4-2|TRBD1
TGTGCCAGCAGCCAAGGGACAGGTGACACCGGGGAGCTGTTTTTT
CASSQGTGDTGELFF
>few|TRBJ2-3|TRBV30|-
TGTGCCTGGAGTGTACGGAGCACAGATACGCAGTATTTT
CAWSVRSTDTQYF
>-|TRBJ2-2|TRBV6-4|-
TGTGCCAGCAGTGTGAAATCTCAGACCGGGGAGCTGTTTTTT
CASSVKSQTGELFF
>once|TRBJ1-2|TRBV6-5|-
TGTGCCAGCAGCCCTCGACAGCGTCTCCTCCTCGGCTACACCTTC
CASSPRQRLLLGYTF